The sequence of this TCR beta chain was determined in a study of identical twins. Study results and caveats: Models predicted less out-of-frame TCR alpha sharing in monozygotic twins than was found.

With 2 bases clipped from V and 0 bases from J, the junction kept 2 bases outside the gene matches. Germline V gene sequence: CDR1 GTSNPN, CDR2 SVGIG (reference sequence). This CDR3 comprises 14 residues. MiXCR was run by TCRdb on the 5' RACE reads, yielding one entry per CDR3 protein. The sample lists approximately 230,000 distinct CDR3 sequences, 5.5% to 7.5% occurring once. Note on this clonotype: Antigen specificity is unknown.

This sample was also put to use in a study of T cells expressing NK-cell markers. As that report states: Sorting of alpha-beta TCR T cells alone was achieved in several experiments with an anti-gamma-delta TCR antibody. A few donors showed these clonotypes also leading the CD3+CD56-NKG2C+ fraction.

The TCR sequence derives from a woman aged 18-35 years in good health. This chain joins TRBV30 and TRBJ2-3; 7 bases align to TRBD2. The specimen was CD8+ T cells sorted from blood. CDR3 protein: CAWSRAGSTDTQYF. In DNA form, the CDR3 reads TGTGCCTGGAGTCGAGCGGGGAGCACAGATACGCAGTATTTT.